The rows below give T cell receptor beta chains drawn from one sample of a study of blood T cell repertoires in COVID-19. TCRdb keeps only in-frame clones here, not all; method: immunoSEQ multiplex PCR. The repertoire holds 120,000 or so clones, with about 80% as singletons. The sample comprised peripheral blood. Receptors were obtained from a man aged 40-49 years with active or convalescent COVID-19. Both conserved end residues are part of each CDR3. Fields, in order: clone size, V gene, D gene, J gene, CDR3 protein, CDR3 DNA. A D gene is named only where the DNA matches it firmly. Rows give clone size only sometimes, using once, few, many, or a class for an expanded clone.

NA	TRBV9	TRBD2	TRBJ2-5	CASSVRGGTSGRVGETQYF	TGTGCCAGCAGCGTAAGAGGGGGGACTAGCGGGAGGGTAGGAGAGACCCAGTACTTC
NA	TRBV5-4	NA	TRBJ1-4	CASSLEGADEKLFF	TGTGCCAGCAGCTTGGAAGGGGCGGACGAAAAACTGTTTTTT
NA	TRBV12-3/TRBV12-4	NA	TRBJ1-1	CASSSREAFF	TGTGCCAGCAGTTCGAGGGAAGCTTTCTTT
NA	TRBV14	NA	TRBJ1-2	CASSLQGRGGYTF	TGTGCCAGCAGCTTACAGGGAAGGGGTGGCTACACCTTC
NA	TRBV6-5	TRBD1	TRBJ2-7	CASTETGVEQYF	TGTGCCAGCACCGAGACAGGGGTCGAGCAGTACTTC
NA	TRBV27	NA	TRBJ1-2	CASSFTGYGYTF	TGTGCCAGCAGTTTTACAGGCTATGGCTACACCTTC
once	TRBV18	NA	TRBJ1-3	CASSPPGQTSGNTIYF	TGTGCCAGCTCACCGCCTGGACAGACCTCTGGAAACACCATATATTTT
NA	TRBV28	TRBD1	TRBJ1-2	CASSHPGQGVGYGYTF	TGTGCCAGCAGTCATCCGGGACAGGGCGTGGGCTATGGCTACACCTTC
NA	TRBV7-9	NA	TRBJ2-7	CASSLSAGEQYF	TGTGCCAGCAGCTTAAGCGCGGGTGAGCAGTACTTC
NA	TRBV21-1	NA	TRBJ1-2	CASSSTSGQGDGYTF	TGTGCCAGCAGCTCCACATCCGGACAGGGGGACGGCTACACCTTC
NA	TRBV27	NA	TRBJ1-1	CASSWAGNTEAFF	TGTGCCAGCAGTTGGGCAGGGAACACTGAAGCTTTCTTT
once	TRBV4-1	NA	TRBJ2-3	CASSQDVGSAGSTDTQYF	TGCGCCAGCAGCCAAGATGTTGGGTCGGCGGGATCCACAGATACGCAGTATTTT
NA	TRBV11-2	NA	TRBJ1-2	CASSRTQGALNYGYTF	TGTGCCAGCAGCCGAACACAGGGAGCTCTTAACTATGGCTACACCTTC
NA	TRBV11-2	TRBD1	TRBJ1-1	CASSSRGRESEAFF	TGTGCCAGCAGCTCCAGGGGGCGGGAGTCTGAAGCTTTCTTT
NA	TRBV5-4	TRBD1	TRBJ2-1	CASRPMTGSSYNEQFF	TGTGCCAGCAGACCTATGACAGGGAGCTCCTACAATGAGCAGTTCTTC
NA	TRBV4-1	NA	TRBJ1-5	CASSRQANQPQHF	TGCGCCAGCAGCAGACAGGCCAATCAGCCCCAGCATTTT
NA	TRBV19	NA	TRBJ1-5	CASVGGRGVRQPQHF	TGTGCCAGCGTTGGGGGGAGGGGAGTAAGGCAGCCCCAGCATTTT
NA	TRBV4-1	TRBD1	TRBJ1-1	CASSHRRGHTEAFF	TGCGCCAGCAGCCACCGCAGGGGGCACACTGAAGCTTTCTTT
NA	TRBV5-1	NA	TRBJ1-1	CASSAIQVETEAFF	TGCGCCAGCAGCGCAATTCAGGTTGAGACTGAAGCTTTCTTT
NA	TRBV19	NA	TRBJ1-1	CASLGRETRRTEAFF	TGTGCCAGCCTAGGGCGGGAGACTCGAAGGACTGAAGCTTTCTTT
NA	TRBV6-5	NA	TRBJ2-7	CASRQGGSSYEQYF	TGTGCCAGCAGACAGGGGGGGAGCTCCTACGAGCAGTACTTC
NA	TRBV12-3/TRBV12-4	NA	TRBJ1-2	CASSSGEDYGYTF	TGTGCCAGCAGCTCGGGAGAGGACTATGGCTACACCTTC
NA	TRBV7-8	TRBD2	TRBJ2-1	CASSSLAGGDFHKFF	TGTGCCAGCAGCTCTCTAGCGGGGGGCGATTTTCATAAGTTCTTC
NA	TRBV18	NA	TRBJ1-3	CASSPGQSGNTIYF	TGTGCCAGCTCACCCGGACAGTCTGGAAACACCATATATTTT
NA	TRBV4-1	NA	TRBJ1-2	CASSQGRQGIAPSYGYTF	TGCGCCAGCAGCCAAGGTCGTCAGGGGATCGCTCCATCCTATGGCTACACCTTC
NA	TRBV4-3	NA	TRBJ1-4	CASSQDPGGKLFF	TGCGCCAGCAGCCAAGATCCGGGGGGAAAACTGTTTTTT
once	TRBV19	NA	TRBJ2-1	CASSLGDLINEQFF	TGTGCCAGTAGTCTGGGAGATTTGATTAATGAGCAGTTCTTC
NA	TRBV11-2	NA	TRBJ2-1	CASSRGGAAGPGYNEQFF	TGTGCCAGCAGCAGAGGGGGGGCTGCGGGGCCTGGGTACAATGAGCAGTTCTTC
NA	TRBV3-1/TRBV3-2	TRBD2	TRBJ2-3	CASSQGKVAGNTQYF	TGTGCCAGCAGCCAGGGCAAAGTAGCGGGGAATACGCAGTATTTT
NA	TRBV30	NA	TRBJ1-2	CAWSRTVNYGYTF	TGTGCCTGGAGCAGGACAGTGAACTATGGCTACACCTTC
NA	TRBV7-2	NA	TRBJ1-4	CASSLERGFNEKLFF	TGTGCCAGCAGCTTAGAGCGGGGTTTTAATGAAAAACTGTTTTTT
NA	TRBV10-3	NA	TRBJ2-4	CAISDSTGGNIQYF	TGTGCCATCAGTGATTCGACTGGCGGAAACATTCAGTACTTC
NA	TRBV28	NA	TRBJ1-2	CASTRPDRSGGYTF	TGTGCCAGCACCAGACCGGACAGATCGGGGGGCTACACCTTC
NA	TRBV9	NA	TRBJ1-6	CASSVGTVNSPLHF	TGTGCCAGCAGCGTAGGGACAGTAAATTCACCCCTCCACTTT
NA	TRBV5-6	TRBD1	TRBJ2-7	CASSPRTGEQYF	TGTGCCAGCAGCCCGCGGACAGGGGAGCAGTACTTC
NA	TRBV12-3/TRBV12-4	TRBD2	TRBJ2-3	CASSPSGTTQYF	TGTGCCAGCAGCCCCAGCGGGACTACGCAGTATTTT
NA	TRBV5-4	NA	TRBJ2-7	CASSPQGEVWNEQYF	TGTGCCAGCAGCCCCCAGGGGGAGGTTTGGAACGAGCAGTACTTC
NA	TRBV3-1/TRBV3-2	NA	TRBJ1-2	CASSQAANYGYTF	TGTGCCAGCAGCCAAGCGGCTAACTATGGCTACACCTTC
NA	TRBV5-1	TRBD2	TRBJ2-1	CASSPTSLAGGYNEQFF	TGCGCCAGCAGCCCAACCTCACTAGCGGGAGGGTACAATGAGCAGTTCTTC
NA	TRBV9	NA	TRBJ1-2	CASSVVNTGGYGYTF	TGTGCCAGCAGCGTAGTGAATACCGGCGGCTATGGCTACACCTTC
NA	TRBV29-1	NA	TRBJ1-2	CSVEVGRGYTF	TGCAGCGTTGAGGTGGGGAGAGGCTACACCTTC
NA	TRBV4-1	TRBD2	TRBJ2-1	CASSREAGPGQFF	TGCGCCAGCAGCCGGGAAGCGGGGCCGGGGCAGTTCTTC
NA	TRBV24-1	TRBD1	TRBJ2-5	CATTPGKGGSETQYF	TGTGCCACCACCCCGGGAAAAGGGGGCTCAGAGACCCAGTACTTC